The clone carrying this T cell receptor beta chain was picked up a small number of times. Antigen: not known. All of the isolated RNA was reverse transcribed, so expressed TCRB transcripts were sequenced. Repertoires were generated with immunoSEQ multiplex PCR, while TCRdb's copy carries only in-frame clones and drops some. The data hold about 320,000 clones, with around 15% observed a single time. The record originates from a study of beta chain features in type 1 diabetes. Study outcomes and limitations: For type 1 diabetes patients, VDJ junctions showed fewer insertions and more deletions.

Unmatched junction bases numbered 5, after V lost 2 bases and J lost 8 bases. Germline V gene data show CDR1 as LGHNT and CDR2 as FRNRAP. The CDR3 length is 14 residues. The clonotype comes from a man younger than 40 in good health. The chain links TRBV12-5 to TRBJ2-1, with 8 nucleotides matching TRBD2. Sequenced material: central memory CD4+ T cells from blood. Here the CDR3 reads CASGLPREGHEQFF. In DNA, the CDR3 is TGTGCTAGTGGTTTGCCCCGGGAGGGCCATGAGCAGTTCTTC. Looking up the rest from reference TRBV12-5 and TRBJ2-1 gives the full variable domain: DARVTQTPRHKVTEMGQEVTMRCQPILGHNTVFWYRQTMMQGLELLAYFRNRAPLDDSGMPKDRFSAEMPDATLATLKIQPSEPRDSAVYFCASGLPREGHEQFFGPGTRLTVL.